The clone carrying this TCR beta chain was counted at least ten times. Its antigen is as yet unknown. Axillary draining lymph nodes of breast cancer patients supplied the node samples. MiXCR was run by TCRdb on the multiplex PCR reads, yielding one entry per CDR3 protein. The table has 200,000 to 300,000 distinct CDR3 sequences, roughly 31% seen once. The data were taken from a study of breast tumors, draining lymph nodes, adjacent tissues. Trimming shortened V by 1 base and J by 9 bases, and 15 bases separated the two germline ends. This CDR3 is 14 amino acids long. Germline loops: CDR1 SGHVS, CDR2 FQNEAQ. Regarding the study as a whole: Luminal-like breast cancer showed significantly greater tumor-nontumor repertoire similarity than basal-like breast cancer did. That most tumor T cells come from lymph nodes remained unproven. Data fit most tumor T cells coming from lymph node, expanding in tumor. Compared with lymph nodes, tumors were less diverse; compared with nontumor tissue, more.

The V call is TRBV7-8, the J call TRBJ1-2; D is unresolved. This TCR came from a female donor with breast cancer. Some clones in this sample may be carry-over from other donors' samples. Sequencing input: axillary lymph node tissue. The chain's CDR3 is CASSLVPGPQSYTF. The CDR3 region has the DNA TGTGCCAGCAGCTTAGTACCGGGCCCCCAGAGCTACACCTTC. Together with reference TRBV7-8 and TRBJ1-2, the CDR3 gives the full variable domain: GAGVSQSPRYKVAKRGQDVALRCDPISGHVSLFWYQQALGQGPEFLTYFQNEAQLDKSGLPSDRFFAERPEGSVSTLKIQRTQQEDSAVYLCASSLVPGPQSYTFGSGTRLTVV.